This passage covers 27 T cell receptor beta chains from one sample sequenced in a study of shared clonotypes between healthy human individuals. The table came from immunoSEQ multiplex PCR; TCRdb's copy has only in-frame clones and leaves some out. The table has approximately 500,000 clones, 81% seen once; the top ten hold roughly an eighth. Sequencing was carried out using PBMCs. Receptors originate from a woman in her 40s in good health. Some clones in this sample may be carry-over from other donors' samples.

Only a few counts were recorded for this clone. The J gene is TRBJ2-7, the V gene TRBV10-2; 16 bases match TRBD2. V shed 8 bases, J shed 4 bases, and the junction held 5 bases outside the gene matches. The CDR3 has 15 residues. CDR1 and CDR2 (germline): WSHSY, SAAADI. The CDR3 spells CASGTSGRGQYEQYF. The CDR3 coding sequence is TGCGCCAGCGGGACTAGCGGGAGGGGTCAGTACGAGCAGTACTTC.

This chain links TRBV28 with TRBJ1-2; possible D gene TRBD1, 6 bases. CDR3 length: 14 residues. V dropped 5 bases and J dropped 5 bases, with 15 bases sitting between them. Germline CDR1 reads MDHEN; CDR2 reads SYDVKM. CDR3 in DNA: TGTGCCAGCAGTGGTCAGGGGATAATGTATGGCTACACCTTC. Protein product: CASSGQGIMYGYTF.

The V call is TRBV7-2, the J call TRBJ2-4; TRBD1 agrees at 11 bases. Per the germline V gene, CDR1 is SGHTA and CDR2 is FQGNSA. V shed 5 bases and J 7 bases; nucleotides not matched to a gene: 7. The CDR3 contains 15 residues. The CDR3 nucleotides read TGTGCCAGCAGCGAAGGGACAGGGGGATGGAACATTCAGTACTTC. Its translation is CASSEGTGGWNIQYF.

The rearrangement links TRBV11-2 to TRBJ1-2; D is unclear. This CDR3 is 14 amino acids long. Germline V gene data show CDR1 as SGHAT and CDR2 as FQNNGV. The V end lost 0 bases, the J end lost 4 bases, and 9 bases lay between the germline ends. Here the CDR3 DNA reads TGTGCCAGCAGCTTAGATATAGGATCCTATGGCTACACCTTC. Translation gives CASSLDIGSYGYTF.

V gene TRBV5-1 combines with J gene TRBJ2-3; 7 bases align to TRBD2. Trimming removed 0 bases from V and 5 bases from J; junction bases left unmatched: 9. Germline-derived CDR1 and CDR2 are SGHRS and YFSETQ. The length of the CDR3 is 16 residues. The CDR3 bases are TGCGCCAGCAGCTTGGTCGGGCGGGAGACGGGAGATACGCAGTATTTT. Translated, it gives CASSLVGRETGDTQYF.

This chain uses TRBV7-2 with TRBJ2-1, with 9 positions matching TRBD2. The germline CDR1 and CDR2 sequences are SGHTA and FQGNSA. CDR3 size: 14 residues. The junction had 4 bases not matched to a gene; V was cut back by 5 bases and J by 5 bases. In nucleotides, the CDR3 is TGTGCCAGCAGCCTTGAGCGGGAGGACAATGAGCAGTTCTTC. Protein: CASSLEREDNEQFF.

The V gene is TRBV11-1, the J gene TRBJ2-5; D may be TRBD1 (6 bases). V dropped 7 bases and J dropped 1 base, with 13 bases sitting between them. This CDR3 is 14 amino acids long. In germline, CDR1 is SGHAT, CDR2 FQDESV (reference sequence). CDR3 DNA: TGTGCCAGCACCCAAGAGACAGGCCAAGAGACCCAGTACTTC. Amino acids: CASTQETGQETQYF.

V gene TRBV11-3 combines with J gene TRBJ2-7, with D tentatively TRBD1 (6 bases). The V end lost 5 bases, the J end lost 6 bases, and 14 bases lay between the germline ends. Germline CDR1 is SGHNT and CDR2 is YENEEA. The CDR3 runs 13 residues. The DNA of the CDR3 is TGTGCCAGCAGCGAACTACAGGGTTCCGAGCAGTACTTC. Its protein is CASSELQGSEQYF.

The chain has TRBV2 and TRBJ1-5; TRBD1 matches at 9 bases. The length of the CDR3 is 14 residues. With 4 bases clipped from V and 4 bases from J, the junction kept 2 bases outside the gene matches. Per germline, CDR1 SNHLY and CDR2 FYNNEI. In DNA, the CDR3 is TGTGCCAGCAGTGGGGACAGGGAAAATCAGCCCCAGCATTTT. This translates into CASSGDRENQPQHF.

This clone has ten or more counts. The V call is TRBV29-1, the J call TRBJ1-4; TRBD1 aligns across 8 bases. The CDR3 contains 16 residues. Trimming removed 3 bases from V and 8 bases from J; junction bases left unmatched: 14. Germline CDR1 is SQVTM and CDR2 is ANQGSEA. CDR3 in amino acids: CSVDPYRTGCLEKLFF. CDR3 bases: TGCAGCGTTGACCCCTACCGGACAGGGTGCCTGGAAAAACTGTTTTTT.

CDR3 in amino acids: CASSLMAGGPQETQYF. CDR3 in DNA: TGCGCCAGCAGCCTGATGGCAGGGGGTCCCCAAGAGACCCAGTACTTC. The chain employs TRBV5-1 and TRBJ2-5; 7 nucleotides match TRBD1. This CDR3 is built from 16 residues. With V trimmed by 4 bases and J by 1 base, 10 bases remained unmatched. Per germline, CDR1 SGHRS and CDR2 YFSETQ.

This clone was picked up a small number of times. The chain combines TRBV27 with TRBJ2-2, with 10 nucleotides matching TRBD2. This CDR3 has 20 amino acids. The trim removed 2 bases at V and 0 bases at J, leaving 12 bases unmatched. Germline-derived CDR1 and CDR2 are MNHEY and SMNVEV (reference sequence). CDR3 amino acids: CASSLTTPGLATSNTGELFF. For the CDR3, the DNA is TGTGCCAGCAGTTTAACGACGCCGGGACTAGCGACCTCGAACACCGGGGAGCTGTTTTTT.

The sample holds one count of this clone. The rearrangement links TRBV11-2 to TRBJ1-1, with D unresolved. CDR1 and CDR2 (germline): SGHAT, FQNNGV. The CDR3 has 15 residues. The V end was cut by 3 bases, the J end by 0 bases, with 11 bases between. The CDR3 DNA is TGTGCCAGCAGCTTTCGGGGTTCCATGAACACTGAAGCTTTCTTT. Translated, it gives CASSFRGSMNTEAFF.

This clone appeared a single time. This same CDR3 is encoded by further DNA sequences in the sample. The chain links TRBV6-6 to TRBJ2-2; D might be TRBD1 (5 bases). This CDR3 contains 14 residues. Germline V gene lookup returns CDR1 MNHNY and CDR2 SVGAGI (reference sequence). The V end lost 6 bases, the J end lost 11 bases, and 19 bases lay between the germline ends. DNA for the CDR3: TGTGCCAGCAGGTCAGGTACGGACACCGTAGAGCTGTTTTTT. Translation gives CASRSGTDTVELFF.

Concerning this clone itself: With only one base between it and a far larger clone, this is likely a read error. No DNA is shown, since the ends of the CDR3 on it are uncertain; the CDR3 is the one TCRdb lists. The rearrangement links TRBV28 to TRBJ1-2. Germline CDR1 and CDR2: MDHEN and SYDVKM. The CDR3 numbers 12 amino acids, ends counted. CDR3 residues: CASGNSVGEGTF.

CDR3: CASSLAGGGVDEKLFF. In DNA form, the CDR3 reads TGTGCCAGCAGCTTAGCGGGGGGCGGTGTAGATGAAAAACTGTTTTTT. V usage is TRBV7-2 and J usage is TRBJ1-4, with a possible D match to TRBD1 (6 bases). The CDR3 contains 16 residues. The V gene lost 0 bases and the J gene lost 6 bases, with 14 bases spanning the gap. From germline, CDR1 is SGHTA and CDR2 FQGNSA.

This clone has only a few counts. The chain uses TRBV4-1 and TRBJ1-2; D call uncertain. The CDR3 consists of 16 residues. Trimming pared 1 base from V and 4 bases from J, leaving 16 bases between. Germline V gene sequence: CDR1 MGHRA, CDR2 YSYEKL. CDR3 bases: TGCGCCAGCAGCCAAGTGCGCCCCAAAGCGGGCTATGGCTACACCTTC. Amino acids: CASSQVRPKAGYGYTF.

The table lists this clone with a count of one. This probably arose from a read error, given a far larger clone one base away. This sample includes further DNA sequences coding for the same CDR3. The chain employs TRBV27 and TRBJ2-7; the D gene could be TRBD1 or TRBD2 (5 bases each). The germline V gene encodes CDR1 MNHEY and CDR2 SMNVEV (reference sequence). The CDR3 totals 12 residues. DNA of the CDR3: TGTGCCAGTAGTTTCGGGACCCACGAGCAGTACTTC. Translating it yields CASSFGTHEQYF.

Concerning this clone itself: Given the absence of the conserved phenylalanine or tryptophan at the CDR3 end, a read error is likely. The chain couples TRBV2 to TRBJ1-4; no clear D. Germline V lookup: CDR1 SNHLY, CDR2 FYNNEI. The CDR3 sequence is 14 residues long. Trimming stripped 6 bases from V and 8 bases from J, with 16 bases between. CDR3 amino acids: CASRAGPRSEKLFL. Here the CDR3 DNA reads TGTGCCAGCAGAGCCGGGCCCCGCTCGGAAAAACTGTTTCTT.

The chain is built from TRBV7-9 and TRBJ1-2; 9 bases agree with TRBD1. The trim removed 5 bases at V and 4 bases at J, leaving 14 bases unmatched. The CDR3 runs to 17 residues. The germline CDR1 and CDR2 sequences are SEHNR and FQNEAQ (reference sequence). CDR3 nucleotides: TGTGCCAGCAGCCCGGCGTCCGGGACAGGGACCTTCTATGGCTACACCTTC. This codes for CASSPASGTGTFYGYTF.

About this clone: A read error likely explains this, since a far larger clone differs by one base. The CDR3 DNA sequence: TGTGCCAGCGGCTTGGGCGGGAGCCTCTACGAGCAGTACTTC. Protein product: CASGLGGSLYEQYF. The rearrangement uses TRBV7-2 and TRBJ2-7; TRBD2 matches at 7 bases. This CDR3 contains 14 residues. Germline V gene lookup returns CDR1 SGHTA and CDR2 FQGNSA.

This CDR3 is CASSPLAGDVNEQFF. For the CDR3, the DNA is TGTGCCAGCAGCCCCTTAGCGGGAGACGTCAATGAGCAGTTCTTC. The chain employs TRBV6-4 and TRBJ2-1; 9 bases map to TRBD2. The CDR3 sequence is 15 residues long. Per the germline V gene, CDR1 is MRHNA and CDR2 is SNTAGT. V dropped 6 bases and J dropped 6; count of bases not matched to a gene: 9.

The CDR3 nucleotides read TGCGCCAGCAGCTTGCTGCAGGGCACCTACGAGCAGTACTTC. Its translation is CASSLLQGTYEQYF. This chain uses TRBV5-1 with TRBJ2-7; weak D call: TRBD1 (5 bases). The germline V gene encodes CDR1 SGHRS and CDR2 YFSETQ. The CDR3 runs 14 residues. Trimming stripped 1 base from V and 2 bases from J, with 10 bases between. Complete variable domain (other parts from reference TRBV5-1 and TRBJ2-7): KAGVTQTPRYLIKTRGQQVTLSCSPISGHRSVSWYQQTPGQGLQFLFEYFSETQRNKGNFPGRFSGRQFSNSRSEMNVSTLELGDSALYLCASSLLQGTYEQYFGPGTRLTVT.

The chain links TRBV30 to TRBJ1-2; D is unclear. The CDR3 consists of 12 residues. Germline V lookup: CDR1 GTSNPN, CDR2 SVGIG (reference sequence). Trimming removed 2 bases at V and 0 bases at J, with 4 bases between. CDR3 protein: CAWSKANYGYTF. CDR3 sequence (DNA): TGTGCCTGGAGTAAGGCTAACTATGGCTACACCTTC.

As to this clone: A read error is likely here: a far larger clone is one base away. Other nucleotide sequences from this sample produce the same CDR3. The chain has TRBV28 and TRBJ1-2; D uncertain. The CDR3 totals 13 residues. Germline CDR1 reads MDHEN; CDR2 reads SYDVKM. This CDR3 reads CASSKVPNYGYTF. In DNA, the CDR3 is TGTGCCAGCAGCAAGGTACCTAACTATGGCTACACATTC.

The rearrangement uses TRBV29-1 and TRBJ1-2; D not resolved. The V gene's germline CDR1 is SQVTM and CDR2 ANQGSEA. The CDR3 is made up of 10 amino acids. With 3 bases removed from V and 5 bases from J, the gap between germline ends came to 4 bases. The CDR3 bases are TGCAGCGTTGACGGGTATGGCTACACCTTC. This sequence encodes CSVDGYGYTF.

The rearrangement joins TRBV7-8 to TRBJ2-1; D possibly corresponds to TRBD1 (7 bases). V lost 5 bases, J lost 3 bases, and 14 bases lay in between. The germline gives CDR1 SGHVS, CDR2 FQNEAQ. CDR3 length equals 15 residues. The CDR3 DNA reads TGTGCCAGCAGCCCCGCGGGACAGTACTACAATGAGCAGTTCTTC. Its translation is CASSPAGQYYNEQFF. The complete variable domain, with remaining parts taken from reference TRBV7-8 and TRBJ2-1, reads GAGVSQSPRYKVAKRGQDVALRCDPISGHVSLFWYQQALGQGPEFLTYFQNEAQLDKSGLPSDRFFAERPEGSVSTLKIQRTQQEDSAVYLCASSPAGQYYNEQFFGPGTRLTVL.